This T cell receptor beta chain was retrieved from a study of shared clonotypes between healthy human individuals. V lost 5 bases and J lost 2, with 15 bases in between. CDR1 MNHEY and CDR2 SVGAGI come from the germline V gene. The CDR3 spans 15 residues. In the case of this clone: Its antigen is not identified.

The material for each subset, its genomic DNA, was split evenly across several immunoSEQ plates. Sequenced by immunoSEQ multiplex PCR; TCRdb stores in-frame clones only, minus some. The sample has 1.5 million to 1.9 million clones, 95% to 99% seen once. The study's findings and limits: A small donor pool kept down the genetic and exposure-history diversity that was represented. Depth was large, yet rarefaction showed that sorted-subset sequencing was incomplete.

Sequences were obtained from naive CD4+ T cells sorted from blood. Indicated subset: CD45RA+ positively selected. The rearrangement joins TRBV6-5 to TRBJ2-5, with D perhaps being TRBD1 or TRBD2 (5 bases each). The receptor's source is a man aged 25-40 years in good health. The CDR3: CASSPRGAAQETQYF. The CDR3 bases are TGTGCCAGCAGTCCGAGGGGAGCGGCACAAGAGACCCAGTACTTC.